The clone carrying this T cell receptor beta chain was observed a few times. The sample comes from a study of blood T cell repertoires in COVID-19. CDR3 length equals 17 residues. Germline V CDR1 and CDR2: MNHEY, SMNVEV (reference sequence). Unmatched junction bases numbered 10, after V lost 5 bases and J lost 0 bases. Sequencing used immunoSEQ multiplex PCR; TCRdb keeps in-frame clones, though not all of them. The sample lists 150,000 to 200,000 clones; roughly 80% were seen once. Sample: peripheral blood. V gene TRBV27 combines with J gene TRBJ2-7, with 10 positions matching TRBD1. The receptor's source is a man between 65 and 85 years old with acute or convalescent COVID-19. The CDR3: CASSAPGQGLYSYEQYF. The CDR3 nucleotides are TGTGCCAGCAGTGCCCCGGGACAGGGGCTTTACTCCTACGAGCAGTACTTC.